This T cell receptor beta chain stems from a study of identifying expanded T cells in peripheral blood. Study-wide findings and caveats: Technical replicates showed around 1.2 changed clones; roughly two weeks roughly 18; four weeks 19. Approximately 2-week clone count variance significantly increased as total template count grew.

As concerns this clone: What it binds is unknown. The junction does not match germline at one end; this may be a read error.

This CDR3 has 16 residues. CDR1 and CDR2 from the germline V gene are LGHNA and YSLEER. Clones were sequenced by immunoSEQ multiplex PCR, and TCRdb holds only the in-frame ones, with some missing. The sample shows about 100,000 clones, around 88% of them seen only once. Collection occurred without any documented infections or immune events in donors. The rearrangement uses TRBV4-3 and TRBJ2-3; the match to TRBD1 covers 7 bases. Sequencing was performed on blood. This sequence was found in a person between 18 and 75 years old in good health. Here the CDR3 reads CASNQRQGDTTDTQYF. In DNA, the CDR3 is TGCGCCAGCAACCAAAGGCAGGGGGACACCACAGATACGCAGTATTTT.